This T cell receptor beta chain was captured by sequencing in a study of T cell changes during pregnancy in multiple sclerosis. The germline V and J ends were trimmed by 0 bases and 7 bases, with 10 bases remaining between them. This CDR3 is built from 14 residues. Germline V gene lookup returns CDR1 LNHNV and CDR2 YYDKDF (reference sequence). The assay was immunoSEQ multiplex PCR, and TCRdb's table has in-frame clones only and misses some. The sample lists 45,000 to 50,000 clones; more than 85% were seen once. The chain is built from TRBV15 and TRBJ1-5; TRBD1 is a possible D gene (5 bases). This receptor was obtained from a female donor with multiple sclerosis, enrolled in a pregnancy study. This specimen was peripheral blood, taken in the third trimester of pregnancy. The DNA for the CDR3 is TGTGCCACCAGCAGAGATGCGGGGGAGCAGCCCCAGCATTTT. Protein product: CATSRDAGEQPQHF.